This T cell receptor (beta chain) was sequenced during a study of blood T cell repertoires in COVID-19. Study-wide context: PBMCs, B-cell-depleted T cells, or T cells were the source of the cDNA or gDNA that made up the material.

Seattle participants joined during active infection and were tracked over time. Germline trimming cut 3 bases from V and 0 bases from J; bases unmatched to any gene: 9. The CDR3 contains 17 residues. Germline values: CDR1 LGHNA, CDR2 YSLEER. Generated by immunoSEQ multiplex PCR, the TCRdb table keeps only in-frame clones and is missing some. The top ten hold about 1.4% of the sample, which has about 410,000 clones, roughly 90% seen once. This chain links TRBV4-3 with TRBJ2-3; 7 nucleotides align to TRBD2. The sequenced sample consisted of peripheral blood. The source is a woman in her thirties or forties with COVID-19, enrolled during active disease. The CDR3 nucleotides are TGCGCCAGCAGCCATGCTACTCTAGCGGATAGCACAGATACGCAGTATTTT. Translated: CASSHATLADSTDTQYF.